This is a list of T cell receptor beta chains from one sample in a study of T cells in localized non-small cell lung cancer. Data came from immunoSEQ multiplex PCR; TCRdb stores just in-frame clones and leaves some out. The data show about 2,500 clones, with 21% seen just once and roughly 11% held by the top ten. Source: normal lung tissue next to the tumor, taken before any cancer treatment. These receptors were obtained from a woman aged 40 to 75 with stage I lung adenocarcinoma. Both conserved end residues are part of each CDR3. The D gene is left open where the match is weak. Expanded clones get a size class; other rows say once, few or many, or leave the size out.

size: few
D: TRBD1
V: TRBV11-3
J: TRBJ1-1
CDR3: CASSRWTGGNTEAFF
DNA: TGTGCCAGCAGCCGATGGACAGGGGGGAACACTGAAGCTTTCTTT

size: -
D: -
V: TRBV9
J: TRBJ1-5
CDR3: CASSENPLSSNQPQHF
DNA: TGTGCCAGCAGTGAAAATCCCCTAAGCAGCAATCAGCCCCAGCATTTT

size: medium-sized
D: -
V: TRBV9
J: TRBJ2-7
CDR3: CASSREGSLTYEQYF
DNA: TGTGCCAGCAGCAGAGAGGGCTCCCTGACCTACGAGCAGTACTTC

size: few
D: TRBD1
V: TRBV11-3
J: TRBJ1-6
CDR3: CASSSGQGYSPLHF
DNA: TGTGCCAGCAGCTCGGGACAGGGATATTCACCCCTCCACTTT

size: -
D: TRBD1
V: TRBV6-8
J: TRBJ1-1
CDR3: CASSTRTGWTEAFF
DNA: TGTGCCAGCAGTACCCGGACAGGGTGGACTGAAGCTTTCTTT

size: few
D: TRBD2
V: TRBV6-8
J: TRBJ2-7
CDR3: CASSLSTSGTYEQYF
DNA: TGTGCCAGCAGCCTATCGACTAGCGGTACGTACGAGCAGTACTTC

size: -
D: -
V: TRBV11-3
J: TRBJ1-3
CDR3: CASSLTTGQPGNTIYF
DNA: TGTGCCAGCAGCTTAACCACAGGCCAACCTGGAAACACCATATATTTT

size: few
D: TRBD1
V: TRBV6-8
J: TRBJ2-7
CDR3: CAIGGRTGGAEQYF
DNA: TGTGCCATCGGAGGGCGGACAGGGGGCGCCGAGCAGTACTTC

size: -
D: -
V: TRBV11-3
J: TRBJ2-1
CDR3: CASSPRGARGNEQFF
DNA: TGTGCCAGCAGCCCGAGGGGGGCGAGGGGCAATGAGCAGTTCTTC

size: medium-sized
D: TRBD2
V: TRBV11-3
J: TRBJ2-7
CDR3: CASSSLTSGSSYEQYF
DNA: TGTGCCAGCAGCTCCTTGACTAGCGGGAGCTCCTACGAGCAGTACTTC

size: few
D: TRBD1
V: TRBV9
J: TRBJ2-1
CDR3: CASSPTGYQQFF
DNA: TGTGCCAGCAGCCCGACAGGGTATCAGCAGTTCTTC

size: -
D: TRBD1
V: TRBV28
J: TRBJ1-2
CDR3: CASRAPTTGGNYGYTF
DNA: TGTGCCAGCAGGGCCCCGACGACAGGGGGGAACTATGGCTACACCTTC

size: few
D: TRBD1
V: TRBV15
J: TRBJ1-1
CDR3: CATSRARGGRGTEAFF
DNA: TGTGCCACCAGCAGAGCCAGGGGGGGACGGGGCACTGAAGCTTTCTTT

size: once
D: TRBD2
V: TRBV28
J: TRBJ2-3
CDR3: CASSLAGVTDTQYF
DNA: TGTGCCAGCAGTCTAGCGGGGGTCACAGATACGCAGTATTTT

size: few
D: TRBD1
V: TRBV19
J: TRBJ1-1
CDR3: CASSTFYRGWNTEAFF
DNA: TGTGCCAGTAGTACTTTTTACAGGGGTTGGAACACTGAAGCTTTCTTT

size: few
D: TRBD2
V: TRBV11-3
J: TRBJ2-7
CDR3: CASSPRPGTNTYEQYF
DNA: TGTGCCAGCAGCCCCCGCCCCGGGACTAACACCTACGAGCAGTACTTC

size: -
D: -
V: TRBV19
J: TRBJ2-1
CDR3: CASSLGWGRTYNEQFF
DNA: TGTGCCAGTAGCCTTGGTTGGGGTAGGACTTACAATGAGCAGTTCTTC

size: few
D: TRBD1
V: TRBV11-3
J: TRBJ2-7
CDR3: CASSNPNRGSKEQYF
DNA: TGTGCCAGCAGCAACCCAAACAGGGGTTCGAAGGAGCAGTACTTC

size: -
D: -
V: TRBV9
J: TRBJ2-2
CDR3: CASSEGIGELFF
DNA: TGTGCCAGCAGTGAAGGGATCGGGGAGCTGTTTTTT

size: -
D: -
V: TRBV9
J: TRBJ2-2
CDR3: CASSPRRYTGELFF
DNA: TGTGCCAGCAGCCCCAGGAGGTACACCGGGGAGCTGTTTTTT

size: few
D: -
V: TRBV11-3
J: TRBJ1-6
CDR3: CASSSTGSLNSPLHF
DNA: TGTGCCAGCAGCTCGACAGGCTCCCTGAATTCACCCCTCCACTTT

size: -
D: -
V: TRBV11-3
J: TRBJ1-4
CDR3: CASSFRDGNEKLFF
DNA: TGTGCCAGCAGCTTCCGGGACGGGAATGAAAAACTGTTTTTT

size: -
D: -
V: TRBV6-8
J: TRBJ1-4
CDR3: CASRGSHEKLFF
DNA: TGTGCCAGCAGAGGGAGTCATGAAAAACTGTTTTTT